This T cell receptor beta chain was retrieved from a study of cytomegalovirus exposure and HLA in healthy donors (dated by TCRdb to the late 2010s). Concerning the study at large: According to an earlier analysis of several hundred of the donors, some 170 million T cells yielded over 90 million unique TCR beta sequences and about 300 Gb of sequence data. Every discovery cohort repertoire had been produced on one sequencing platform. Alongside the repertoire data, information on donor age, sex, ethnicity and CMV serostatus was compiled. In the later analysis, no new phenotypic data were used to find candidate immune exposures; instead, reliance was placed on TCR beta sequences and their occurrence across donors. A later analysis re-analyzed previously published TCR beta repertoires from 650 to 800 donors and added high-resolution HLA genotyping to study TCR occurrence patterns. Along with the 666-subject first cohort, a separate validation cohort of roughly 110 different subjects was used. To predict cytomegalovirus infection status, the study combined high-throughput TCR immunosequencing, statistical association of individual TCRs with disease status, and machine learning. A later genetic analysis used genome-wide SNP genotypes for about 65% of the roughly 670 donors, treating that subset as a discovery cohort. HLA typing included class I and class II loci at four-digit resolution. Roughly 5 DR-DQ haplotypes were handled as single units for association and clustering, since linkage in the cohort was strong. Typing coverage differed by locus: A, B, C, DRB1 and DQB1 were typed in roughly 620-630 donors, DQA1 in about 500, DPA1 in over 600, and DPB1 in just under 490. Using immunosequencing, the study profiled T cell repertoires from fewer than 850 subjects and related those repertoires to cytomegalovirus serostatus. The genetic ancestry cluster associated with self-reported Caucasian donors included about four fifths of the 398 genotyped donors. Roughly 300 gigabases of sequencing data and roughly 81 million unique TCR sequences made up an early release that covered under 750 HLA-typed donors. In an earlier analysis of a few hundred of the donors, high-throughput TCR beta sequencing was used to judge whether each TCR beta V gene segment behaved as functional or pseudogenic. Across some 400 genotyped donors of the cohort, an average of about 200,000 unique TCR beta nucleotide sequences per donor were sequenced, and 15% to 20% of those sequences were non-productive. The study aimed to test whether cataloging public T cell receptors could reveal signatures of past pathogen exposure. Findings and caveats that apply to the study as a whole: Broadly in line with IMGT annotations, most TCR beta V segments showed up in productive rearrangements about 87% or about 30% of the time in an earlier analysis of around 550 of the donors. When HLA alleles, especially DR and DQ, strongly co-occurred, TCR associations were difficult to assign to individual alleles. In a later analysis, TCR association rates were found to vary across HLA loci, with the most associated TCRs seen for DRB1 alleles and the fewest for HLA-C alleles. In a later analysis, most CMV-associated TCR beta chains were found to appear HLA-restricted, with HLA associations seemingly driven largely by CMV exposure. A later analysis associated about 17,000 TCR beta sequences with specific HLA alleles at a false discovery rate of 0.05. The only immune exposure information available for the cohort was CMV serostatus. A further reported finding was that TCR beta sequences accurately predicted the HLA-A and HLA-B alleles for most subjects in the first cohort. Compared with the roughly 670-donor mean, donors in an Asian-associated ancestry cluster had fewer N-insertions in productive TCRs, according to a later genetic analysis. According to a later analysis, parvovirus B19, influenza, CMV and Epstein-Barr virus appeared linked to several top co-occurrence clusters. Most TCR sequences were seen in very few donors, while some public TCRs were found in many individuals. A few of the identified cytomegalovirus-associated TCR beta chains were confirmed in vitro to be specific for cytomegalovirus antigens. A cluster of highly shared sequence variants was judged likely to represent a technical artifact of the sequencing pipeline. A later analysis found that HLA-associated TCR beta chains were more clonally expanded and had lower generation probabilities than equally common non-associated chains. Because HLA typing was missing for some donors at each locus, association tests included only the typed subset. Only TCR beta chains were sequenced in this cohort, and the absence of alpha or paired-chain data limited detectable features. Roughly uniform sequencing depth across donors was assumed in presence/absence analyses, although this assumption may not hold. The study listed approximately 150 TCR beta chains as associated with cytomegalovirus. Linkage disequilibrium might explain the correlated functional status among segregating V segments, but an unknown experimental factor could not be ruled out. It was suggested by the authors that the approach could potentially be generalized to other disease states and immunological phenotypes. Cytomegalovirus status was reported to be diagnosed by the classifier with high specificity and sensitivity in both the original and validation cohorts. Some 16 rarely observed V segments, including chromosome 9 orphons, were excluded from the earlier analysis of 550 to 700 of the donors because counts were too low. Some IMGT-functional V segments, including TRBV6-2 and TRBV6-3, could not be told apart with the 87-base-pair reads, so those segments were excluded. An association between a missense DCLRE1C variant and V-gene and J-gene trimming of TCR beta chains was found in a later genetic analysis and replicated in an independent cohort.

From the cysteine up to the phenylalanine, the CDR3 has a length of 14 residues. CDR3 DNA only is kept here, 42 bases in frame from base 1. Per the germline V gene, MNHNS is the CDR1 and SASEGT is the CDR2. V drops 3 bases and J drops 4 bases, leaving 12 bases in between. The protocol used for the library was the immunoSEQ multiplex PCR assay. The multiplex PCR relied on a mix of 60 forward primers for TCR Vbeta segments and 13 reverse primers for TCR Jbeta segments. Amplification of the CDR3 region of rearranged TCR beta genes was performed with a multiplex PCR assay on genomic DNA. The amplified TCR beta libraries were sequenced on the Illumina HiSeq System as 87-base-pair reads. The paper's data handling went like this. In a later analysis, tens of millions of unique TCR beta chains were counted across the approximately 670 repertoires, and around 10 million of these chains were shared by at least two donors. A nearest-neighbor algorithm error-corrected the raw reads and collapsed the reads into unique sequences, merging closely related sequences to remove PCR and sequencing errors. V, D and J gene segments were assigned by aligning CDR3 sequences to IMGT reference sequences. Each retained sequence needed at least a six-nucleotide match to both a V gene segment and a J gene segment. Rearrangements were called productive when the CDR3 lacked stop codons and stayed in frame with V and J; all others were non-productive. CDR3 was defined by IMGT convention, running from the second conserved V-encoded cysteine to the conserved J-encoded phenylalanine. In an earlier analysis of more than 550 of the donors, sequences lacking an unambiguous match to a single V gene segment were excluded. In an earlier analysis of approximately 590 of the donors, V segments were called functional above 56.7% productive rearrangements and were called segregating when the between-donor standard deviation exceeded 5%. A statistical classification framework was developed to diagnose cytomegalovirus status using the catalog of TCR beta chain sequences. In a later analysis, TCR nucleotide sequences were compared against IMGT/GENE-DB human TR gene sequences so that V and J genes could be assigned. In a later analysis, CDR3 sequences and most-parsimonious VDJ recombination scenarios were assigned using the TCRdist pipeline. In a later analysis, every TCR beta chain was defined by the combination of its CDR3 amino acid sequence and its V-gene family, and reads without a unique V-gene family were dropped. To address suspected cross-contamination and a sequencing artifact, a later analysis removed roughly 580 highly shared, low-generation-probability nucleotide sequences. In a later analysis, a clonal expansion index was calculated for each public chain from normalized within-repertoire ranks of inferred template counts. In a later analysis, generation probabilities were computed using a VDJ recombination model fitted to out-of-frame rearrangements, and the results were checked against IGoR. In a later analysis, hypergeometric tests were used to score TCR-TCR, TCR-HLA and TCR-CMV co-occurrence, with a repertoire-size bias correction applied to TCR pairs. False discovery rates were estimated in a later analysis by permuting HLA or CMV assignments 20 times. In a later analysis, co-occurring TCRs were grouped with DBSCAN, and TCRdist sequence similarity was added when clustering was performed within HLA-allele-positive subsets. Co-occurrence clustering excluded repertoires with fewer than 30,000 or more than 120,000 public chains, plus five with anomalous nucleotide sharing. TCRdb holds this immuneACCESS table with in-frame rearrangements only. Some clones are missing; in checked studies, unresolved V genes explain under half, and the rest has no known cause. Clonal size and the V and J genes are those of that table, whereas D and trimming came from the DNA. This sample has 120,000 or so clones in its table, and about 80% of those were observed once. The ten largest clones take up about 8.9% of the sample.

This clone was counted once. Its cognate antigen has yet to be identified. No per-base quality is available; no much larger clone lies one base away. The cohort consisted of some 670 healthy bone marrow donors. Cohort members were all nominally healthy when sampled, although unrecorded immune exposures were likely present. The donor tested CMV seropositive and was one of the 289 seropositive cohort members. Each donor provided a peripheral blood sample, and peripheral blood mononuclear cells were used for TCR beta sequencing. Genomic DNA extraction from the blood cell samples was performed with the Qiagen DNeasy Blood Extraction Kit.

The rearrangement joined TRBV6-1 to TRBJ1-2; possibly the D gene is TRBD1, per 6 matching bases. This sequence was found in a man aged 25-45 years in good health and CMV-seropositive. Sequencing was performed on PBMCs. The CDR3 corresponds to CASSEEQGVYGYTF. The DNA sequence is TGTGCCAGCAGTGAGGAACAGGGCGTCTATGGCTACACCTTC.